Listed below are T cell receptor beta chains from one sample, sequenced in a study of regulatory T cells in long-lasting Graves disease. TCRdb redid the calling of the multiplex PCR reads with MiXCR, one entry per CDR3 protein. The data show around 420,000 distinct CDR3 sequences, 14% to 15% seen once. These records were also assigned to another study, of T cells in Graves' hyperthyroidism and ophthalmopathy.

The source was peripheral blood mononuclear cells (PBMCs), collected at new diagnosis, from a patient treated with antithyroid drugs. The receptor set was obtained from a woman aged 40 to 50 with Graves disease. Each CDR3 is given with its conserved first and last residue. The order of the fields is clone size, D gene, J gene, V gene, CDR3 DNA, CDR3 protein. The D gene is left open where the match is weak. The size of a clone is reported for some rows only, either as once, few or many, or as a class for expanded clones.

>many|-|TRBJ2-5|TRBV7-2
TGTGCCAGCAGCGTTTCCGGGACTCAAGAGACCCAGTACTTC
CASSVSGTQETQYF
>many|TRBD1|TRBJ1-1|TRBV7-2
TGTGCCAGCAGCAAAAACAGGGGCGGCACTGAAGCTTTCTTT
CASSKNRGGTEAFF
>many|-|TRBJ1-1|TRBV28
TGTGCCAGCAGTCCGGGACGGATGGGTTGGATGAACACTGAAGCTTTCTTT
CASSPGRMGWMNTEAFF
>few|TRBD2|TRBJ2-2|TRBV15
TGTGCCACCAGCAGGACTAGCCGTTCCGGGGAGCTGTTTTTT
CATSRTSRSGELFF
>many|-|TRBJ2-1|TRBV12-3/TRBV12-4
TGTGCCACCTCCCGAGGGGGGAGTGACAATGAGCAGTTCTTC
CATSRGGSDNEQFF
>few|-|TRBJ1-5|TRBV7-2
TGTGCCAGCAGCTCCTCCAGTGGCAATCAGCCCCAGCATTTT
CASSSSSGNQPQHF
>many|-|TRBJ1-2|TRBV12-3/TRBV12-4
TGTGCCAGCAGTTTCACAGGATCCTATGGCTACACCTTC
CASSFTGSYGYTF
>many|TRBD2|TRBJ2-1|TRBV2
TGTGCCAGCAGCGAGAGTAGCGGGAACTACAATGAGCAGTTCTTC
CASSESSGNYNEQFF
>many|TRBD2|TRBJ2-1|TRBV20-1
TGCAGTGCTGTAACTGGACTAGCGGAAAACAATGAGCAGTTCTTC
CSAVTGLAENNEQFF
>many|-|TRBJ2-3|TRBV2
TGTGCCAGCAGCTCCCTCGGGACCCGCACAGATACGCAGTATTTT
CASSSLGTRTDTQYF
>-|-|TRBJ1-1|TRBV7-9
TGTGCCAGCGGTCGCGGGATGAACACTGAAGCTTTCTTT
CASGRGMNTEAFF
>many|-|TRBJ1-2|TRBV2
TGTGCCAGCAGTGAAGTAACATTGGGCTACACCTTC
CASSEVTLGYTF
>many|-|TRBJ2-7|TRBV20-1
TGCAGTGCTAGAGGCCTAGACCCTCTCGAGCAGTACTTC
CSARGLDPLEQYF
>many|-|TRBJ1-6|TRBV6-5
TGTGCCAGCAGTTACTCGATAGGGGCGCCAGATTCACCCCTCCACTTT
CASSYSIGAPDSPLHF
>many|TRBD1|TRBJ1-5|TRBV27
TGTGCCAGCAGTTCTGGTCCCGGGACAGGGGATGAGGGGCAGCCCCAGCATTTT
CASSSGPGTGDEGQPQHF
>many|TRBD1|TRBJ2-7|TRBV20-1
TGCAGTGCTCCCGGGACAGGGGACTACGAGCAGTACTTC
CSAPGTGDYEQYF
>-|-|TRBJ2-7|TRBV10-3
TGTGCCATCAGTTTGCGGCGAGTCTCCTACGAGCAGTACTTC
CAISLRRVSYEQYF
>many|TRBD2|TRBJ2-1|TRBV20-1
TGCAGTGCCAGCCGTTCCTGGCTAGCGGGCTACAATGAGCAGTTCTTC
CSASRSWLAGYNEQFF
>-|-|TRBJ2-3|TRBV4-3
TGCGCCAGCAGCCAAAGTGTGGGTAGGGGCCCTTATACGCAGTATTTT
CASSQSVGRGPYTQYF
>-|TRBD2|TRBJ2-1|TRBV11-3
TGTGCCAGCAGCCATAGCGGGAGGCCGAGCTCCTACAATGAGCAGTTCTTC
CASSHSGRPSSYNEQFF
>few|TRBD2|TRBJ2-7|TRBV27
TGTTCCAGCAGTTTATCGGCTAGCGGGAGAGCGGGAGAGCAGTACTTC
CSSSLSASGRAGEQYF
>many|-|TRBJ1-5|TRBV28
TGTGCCAGCACCCCAAATGGGAATCAGCCCCAGCATTTT
CASTPNGNQPQHF
>-|-|TRBJ2-5|TRBV5-4
TGTGCCAGCAGCTCCGGGCCTACCCAGTACTTC
CASSSGPTQYF
>many|TRBD2|TRBJ2-7|TRBV6-5
TGTGCCAGCAGTTACTCGAGACTAGCGGGAATCGTAGCCTACGAGCAGTACTTC
CASSYSRLAGIVAYEQYF
>many|-|TRBJ1-2|TRBV12-3/TRBV12-4
TGTGCCAGCAGTCCGGCCTCGGATGGCTACACCTTC
CASSPASDGYTF
>few|-|TRBJ1-2|TRBV15
TGTGCCACCAGCAGAGAGGGATATGGCTACACCTTC
CATSREGYGYTF
>-|-|TRBJ2-7|TRBV20-1
TGCAGTGCTAGAGATTCCCGGACGCAGGACAACGAGCAGTACTTC
CSARDSRTQDNEQYF
>-|-|TRBJ2-2|TRBV6-8
TGTGCCAGCAGCGTAGAAATTGGTTGGGGGCGGAACACCGGGGAGCTGTTTTTT
CASSVEIGWGRNTGELFF
>-|-|TRBJ2-2|TRBV20-1
TGCAGTGCTAGGGGAGGTCGGGCGAACACCGGGGAGCTGTTTTTT
CSARGGRANTGELFF
>-|-|TRBJ2-1|TRBV18
TGTGCCAGCTCACCACACGGACAACACTACAATGAGCAGTTCTTC
CASSPHGQHYNEQFF
>many|-|TRBJ2-1|TRBV5-1
TGCGCCAGCAGTCCTAGGGCCTCCAGGGAATGGAGCTCCTACAATGAGCAGTTCTTC
CASSPRASREWSSYNEQFF
>many|TRBD2|TRBJ2-1|TRBV14
TGTGCCAGCAGCCAAGGGGTAGGACTAGCGGGAGCTCCATCCTACAATGAGCAGTTCTTC
CASSQGVGLAGAPSYNEQFF
>-|-|TRBJ2-2|TRBV4-3
TGCGCCAGCAGCCAAGATCGCTGGGAAGGGGAGCTGTTTTTT
CASSQDRWEGELFF
>-|-|TRBJ1-1|TRBV27
TGTGCCAGCGCTACAGGGTCTAACACTGAAGCTTTCTTT
CASATGSNTEAFF
>-|-|TRBJ1-1|TRBV12-3/TRBV12-4
TGTGCCAGCAGAGAACCGGGGCTTTTCTTTGGGGCTTTCTTT
CASREPGLFFGAFF
>-|-|TRBJ2-3|TRBV20-1
TGCAGTGCTAGGGGAGTCGGGGGCACAGATACGCAGTATTTT
CSARGVGGTDTQYF
>-|TRBD1|TRBJ1-1|TRBV4-1
TGCGCCAGCAGCCAAGATAAGGGACAGGGGAACACTGAAGCTTTCTTT
CASSQDKGQGNTEAFF
>many|-|TRBJ1-1|TRBV2
TGTGCCAGCACCCCGGGACGGCAGAACACTGAAGCTTTCTTT
CASTPGRQNTEAFF
>many|TRBD2|TRBJ2-2|TRBV6-2/TRBV6-3
TGTGCCAGCAGTTACTCATATGCGGGAGCGGGCGGGGAGCTGTTTTTT
CASSYSYAGAGGELFF
>many|TRBD2|TRBJ2-7|TRBV12-3/TRBV12-4
TGTGCCAGCAGACCTACTAGCGCCTACGAGCAGTACTTC
CASRPTSAYEQYF
>-|-|TRBJ2-3|TRBV9
TGTGCCAGCAGCTTTGGGACTTTGAATACGCAGTATTTT
CASSFGTLNTQYF
>-|TRBD2|TRBJ2-6|TRBV27
TGTGCCAGCAGTTTGGACCTAGCGGGAGCTGGGGCCAACGTCCTGACTTTC
CASSLDLAGAGANVLTF
>many|-|TRBJ2-3|TRBV27
TGTGCCACCTCTTCCCGGGCCCTAATCGACTCAGATACGCAGTATTTT
CATSSRALIDSDTQYF
>-|TRBD2|TRBJ2-6|TRBV7-2
TGTGCCAGCAGCTTACGGGGACTAGCGGGAGTCAGTGGGGCCAACGTCCTGACTTTC
CASSLRGLAGVSGANVLTF
>many|-|TRBJ1-2|TRBV10-3
TGTGCCATCAGTGAGACAAGGGGCTACACCTTC
CAISETRGYTF
>few|TRBD1|TRBJ2-5|TRBV5-1
TGCGCCAGCAGCTGGACAGGGTTAGGAGAGACCCAGTACTTC
CASSWTGLGETQYF
>many|-|TRBJ2-2|TRBV2
TGTGCCAGCAGTGCTTCCTGGAACACCGGGGAGCTGTTTTTT
CASSASWNTGELFF
>-|TRBD2|TRBJ2-1|TRBV29-1
TGCAGCGCTGGCGGGACTAGCGGCTACTACTACAATGAGCAGTTCTTC
CSAGGTSGYYYNEQFF
>few|-|TRBJ2-1|TRBV28
TGTGCCAGCAGCCGACTGGAGGGGGCCTATGGGAATGAGCAGTTCTTC
CASSRLEGAYGNEQFF
>many|-|TRBJ1-2|TRBV12-3/TRBV12-4
TGTGCCAGCAGTTTTGGGCTGGTCTATGGCTACACCTTC
CASSFGLVYGYTF
>-|TRBD2|TRBJ2-3|TRBV28
TGTGCCAGCAGTTTCCCGGGACTAGCGGGAGTCGGAGATACGCAGTATTTT
CASSFPGLAGVGDTQYF
>-|-|TRBJ2-7|TRBV13
TGTGCCAGCAGTTTCTCGACGGAGGGAGGCATTTTATACGAGCAGTACTTC
CASSFSTEGGILYEQYF
>-|TRBD1|TRBJ2-1|TRBV6-2/TRBV6-3
TGTGCCAGCAGTGTTTGGGACAGGGGGAACAATGAGCAGTTCTTC
CASSVWDRGNNEQFF
>many|-|TRBJ2-5|TRBV15
TGTGCCACCAGCTCTCTGGGAGGAGAAGAGACCCAGTACTTC
CATSSLGGEETQYF